The 3 T cell receptor beta chains in this list originate from one sample, sequenced in a study of control samples from healthy donors and cancer patients. Sequencing was performed with immunoSEQ multiplex PCR; in TCRdb, only in-frame clones are kept and a portion is missing. The table lists some 80,000 clones, roughly 89% of them singletons, with approximately 6% in the top ten. Sequences were obtained from blood. The receptors here all came from a man in his fifties or sixties in good health.

The chain has TRBV21-1 and TRBJ2-1; the table's D call of TRBD2 was not tested on the DNA. TRBV21-1 is tagged as a pseudogene. The CDR3 covers 16 residues. CDR3 in amino acids: CASSPSGGRLYNEQFF. In nucleotides, the CDR3 is TGTGCCAGTAGCCCTAGCGGGGGGAGGCTGTACAATGAGCAGTTCTTC.

The table lists this clone with a few counts. Other DNA sequences in the same sample also yield this CDR3. The chain employs TRBV24-1 and TRBJ2-7; D gene unclear. Germline CDR1 KGHDR, CDR2 SFDVKD. Trimming removed 4 bases from V and 4 bases from J, with 4 bases in between. The CDR3 runs 11 residues. The DNA of the CDR3 is TGTGCCACCAGTGAAGGTTACGAGCAGTACTTC. Protein: CATSEGYEQYF.

The V and J genes are TRBV5-1 and TRBJ2-5; D remains unclear. Germline CDR1 SGHRS, CDR2 YFSETQ. V was shortened by 4 bases and J by 5 bases, with 12 bases between the two germline ends. This CDR3 is 13 amino acids long. This CDR3 reads CASSPFLGETQYF. CDR3 in DNA: TGCGCCAGCAGCCCCTTCCTCGGGGAGACCCAGTACTTC.